This T cell receptor (beta chain) was found in a study of T cells in Graves' hyperthyroidism and ophthalmopathy. Study conclusions and caveats: Ophthalmopathy, which appeared later, was predicted by the model a median about 6.8 months before onset. Most expanded thyroid clonotypes above 0.001 recurred in blood.

Each patient was aged 18 to 65 and had newly diagnosed hyperthyroidism of under 2 months' duration. This clonotype has ten or more counts. What it binds is not known. CDR3 size: 16 residues. Germline V lookup: CDR1 MDHEN, CDR2 SYDVKM. Deletions cut 6 bases from V and 4 bases from J, with 21 bases between. There were TCR beta CDR3 regions amplified from RNA transcripts. A set of HTBI primers served as the primers for a first-round RT-PCR of the TCR CDR3. In TCRdb, the multiplex PCR reads were re-called with MiXCR into one record per CDR3 protein. Counted here are fewer than 450,000 distinct CDR3 sequences, approximately 17% occurring once; the ten biggest clones make up approximately 30%.

The source of this sequence is a woman aged 30 to 39 with Graves' hyperthyroidism that later progressed to Graves' ophthalmopathy. The V gene is TRBV28, the J gene TRBJ1-1; D uncertain. The sequenced sample consisted of blood. The CDR3 loop reads CASSLPYGRTGTEAFF. CDR3 coding DNA: TGTGCCAGCAGCTTACCGTACGGGCGAACGGGCACTGAAGCTTTCTTT.